These T cell receptor beta chains were read from a single sample in a study of regulatory T cells in long-lasting Graves disease. TCRdb called the multiplex PCR reads again in MiXCR, with one record for every CDR3 protein. The sample consists of about 430,000 distinct CDR3 sequences, roughly 15% of them appearing once. This same sample was also part of a study on T cells in Graves' hyperthyroidism and ophthalmopathy.

Here the sequenced sample was peripheral blood mononuclear cells (PBMCs), taken at new diagnosis, from a patient treated with antithyroid drugs. Source of these receptors: a woman aged 40 to 55 with Graves disease. Both conserved end residues are part of each CDR3. The D gene is left open where the match is weak. Expanded clones get a size class; other rows say once, few or many, or leave the size out.

CDR3 protein | CDR3 DNA | J gene | V gene | D gene | clone size
CASKGVMNTEAFF | TGTGCCAGTAAAGGGGTGATGAACACTGAAGCTTTCTTT | TRBJ1-1 | TRBV19 | - | few
CASSSNRETQYF | TGTGCCAGCAGCTCCAATCGGGAGACCCAGTACTTC | TRBJ2-5 | TRBV11-2 | - | many
CAYRDGTVNYGYTF | TGTGCCTACCGAGACGGGACCGTGAACTATGGCTACACCTTC | TRBJ1-2 | TRBV30 | - | many
CASSFAGTYGYTF | TGTGCCAGCAGTTTCGCAGGCACCTATGGCTACACCTTC | TRBJ1-2 | TRBV28 | - | -
CASSLGQGPGELFF | TGTGCCAGCAGCCTCGGCCAGGGGCCCGGGGAGCTGTTTTTT | TRBJ2-2 | TRBV2 | - | many
CASSLQGMGGFSPLHF | TGTGCCAGCAGCTTGCAGGGGATGGGGGGCTTTTCACCCCTCCACTTT | TRBJ1-6 | TRBV5-5 | - | few
CASSPGTSGRAKNIQYF | TGTGCCAGTAGTCCCGGGACTAGCGGGAGAGCCAAAAACATTCAGTACTTC | TRBJ2-4 | TRBV19 | TRBD2 | -
CASSVGGTAGNTGELFF | TGTGCCAGCAGCGTAGGAGGGACGGCGGGGAACACCGGGGAGCTGTTTTTT | TRBJ2-2 | TRBV9 | - | many
CASSPSLRGYDFEAFF | TGTGCCAGCAGTCCCTCCTTGAGGGGATATGATTTCGAAGCTTTCTTT | TRBJ1-1 | TRBV27 | - | many
CSARDQGSYNEQFF | TGCAGTGCTAGAGACCAGGGGTCCTACAATGAGCAGTTCTTC | TRBJ2-1 | TRBV20-1 | - | many
CASSLDPGQGSYEQYF | TGTGCCAGCAGCTTAGATCCGGGACAGGGCTCCTACGAGCAGTACTTC | TRBJ2-7 | TRBV11-2 | TRBD1 | many
CASSLGGNGHRGDTQYF | TGTGCCAGCAGCCTGGGGGGGAACGGCCATAGAGGAGATACGCAGTATTTT | TRBJ2-3 | TRBV6-1 | TRBD2 | -
CASSFRDGSSSYNEQFF | TGCGCCAGCAGCTTCCGGGACGGGTCAAGCTCCTACAATGAGCAGTTCTTC | TRBJ2-1 | TRBV5-1 | - | -
CASSSRTSGDQETQYF | TGTGCCAGCAGTTCCCGGACTAGCGGGGACCAAGAGACCCAGTACTTC | TRBJ2-5 | TRBV28 | TRBD2 | many
CASSYAPGRIEKLFF | TGTGCCAGCAGTTACGCCCCCGGACGGATTGAAAAACTGTTTTTT | TRBJ1-4 | TRBV6-5 | - | many
CSARDLAGGRDQETQYF | TGCAGTGCTAGAGATCTAGCGGGAGGGCGGGACCAAGAGACCCAGTACTTC | TRBJ2-5 | TRBV20-1 | TRBD2 | many
CGVETGASNQPQHF | TGCGGCGTTGAGACGGGAGCGAGCAATCAGCCCCAGCATTTT | TRBJ1-5 | TRBV29-1 | - | -
CASSYRGETQYF | TGTGCCAGCAGTTACAGAGGGGAGACCCAGTACTTC | TRBJ2-5 | TRBV6-5 | - | many
CASSADPPGGQFF | TGTGCCAGCAGTGCCGACCCGCCCGGTGGGCAGTTCTTC | TRBJ2-1 | TRBV28 | - | many
CATARDFSYEQYF | TGTGCCACCGCGCGGGATTTCTCCTACGAGCAGTACTTC | TRBJ2-7 | TRBV15 | - | many
CASSHDETYERYF | TGCGCCAGCAGCCATGATGAGACCTACGAGCGGTACTTC | TRBJ2-7 | TRBV7-9 | - | -
CASSQEGTGGETQYF | TGTGCCAGCAGCCAAGAGGGGACAGGGGGCGAGACCCAGTACTTC | TRBJ2-5 | TRBV3-1 | TRBD1 | few
CSVEELQENTEAFF | TGCAGCGTTGAAGAACTACAGGAGAACACTGAAGCTTTCTTT | TRBJ1-1 | TRBV29-1 | - | many
CASSPSPLRQGGETQYF | TGTGCCAGCAGCCCCTCCCCACTTCGACAGGGAGGAGAGACCCAGTACTTC | TRBJ2-5 | TRBV7-9 | - | many
CASSLVSAREETQYF | TGTGCCAGCAGCTTAGTTTCCGCGAGGGAAGAGACCCAGTACTTC | TRBJ2-5 | TRBV11-3 | - | -
CASSSDRVGNTIYF | TGTGCCAGCAGTTCGGACAGGGTTGGAAACACCATATATTTT | TRBJ1-3 | TRBV5-4 | TRBD1 | few
CASSPGLSTDTQYF | TGTGCCAGCAGTCCGGGACTTAGCACAGATACGCAGTATTTT | TRBJ2-3 | TRBV12-3/TRBV12-4 | - | many
CASSLGVTRGYEQYF | TGTGCCAGCAGCTTAGGGGTGACTAGAGGGTACGAGCAGTACTTC | TRBJ2-7 | TRBV7-6 | - | few
CASSEEGPNEKLFF | TGTGCCAGCAGTGAAGAGGGTCCTAATGAAAAACTGTTTTTT | TRBJ1-4 | TRBV25-1 | - | many
CASSQSSSGGYQETQYF | TGCGCCAGCAGCCAATCATCTAGCGGGGGGTACCAAGAGACCCAGTACTTC | TRBJ2-5 | TRBV4-1 | TRBD2 | -
CASSMTLEQPQHF | TGTGCCAGTAGTATGACATTGGAACAGCCCCAGCATTTT | TRBJ1-5 | TRBV19 | - | once
CASSYSGTGTGELFF | TGTGCCAGCAGTTACAGCGGGACGGGCACCGGGGAGCTGTTTTTT | TRBJ2-2 | TRBV11-2 | TRBD2 | many
CSARDPRMNTEAFF | TGCAGTGCTAGAGATCCCAGGATGAACACTGAAGCTTTCTTT | TRBJ1-1 | TRBV20-1 | - | many
CSVRTDLEQFF | TGCAGCGTCCGGACGGACCTTGAGCAGTTCTTC | TRBJ2-1 | TRBV29-1 | - | many
CASRTTSGDTDTQYF | TGTGCCAGCAGAACCACTAGCGGAGACACAGATACGCAGTATTTT | TRBJ2-3 | TRBV7-6 | TRBD2 | -
CASSLVGGPSYEQYF | TGTGCCAGCAGCTTGGTGGGAGGGCCATCCTACGAGCAGTACTTC | TRBJ2-7 | TRBV5-6 | TRBD2 | -
CSVEKVGVDRGPTEAFF | TGCAGCGTTGAAAAGGTTGGGGTTGACAGGGGGCCTACTGAAGCTTTCTTT | TRBJ1-1 | TRBV29-1 | TRBD1 | many
CASSPTRTHEQYF | TGTGCCAGCAGCCCCACACGGACCCACGAGCAGTACTTC | TRBJ2-7 | TRBV6-1 | - | few
CATMRATGEQYF | TGCGCAACCATGAGGGCGACTGGAGAGCAGTACTTC | TRBJ2-7 | TRBV4-1 | - | many
CASSSPGLAGADTQYF | TGCGCCAGCAGCTCACCTGGACTAGCGGGAGCGGATACGCAGTATTTT | TRBJ2-3 | TRBV5-1 | TRBD2 | -
CASRTGLYEQYF | TGTGCCAGCAGGACTGGCCTTTACGAGCAGTACTTC | TRBJ2-7 | TRBV28 | - | -